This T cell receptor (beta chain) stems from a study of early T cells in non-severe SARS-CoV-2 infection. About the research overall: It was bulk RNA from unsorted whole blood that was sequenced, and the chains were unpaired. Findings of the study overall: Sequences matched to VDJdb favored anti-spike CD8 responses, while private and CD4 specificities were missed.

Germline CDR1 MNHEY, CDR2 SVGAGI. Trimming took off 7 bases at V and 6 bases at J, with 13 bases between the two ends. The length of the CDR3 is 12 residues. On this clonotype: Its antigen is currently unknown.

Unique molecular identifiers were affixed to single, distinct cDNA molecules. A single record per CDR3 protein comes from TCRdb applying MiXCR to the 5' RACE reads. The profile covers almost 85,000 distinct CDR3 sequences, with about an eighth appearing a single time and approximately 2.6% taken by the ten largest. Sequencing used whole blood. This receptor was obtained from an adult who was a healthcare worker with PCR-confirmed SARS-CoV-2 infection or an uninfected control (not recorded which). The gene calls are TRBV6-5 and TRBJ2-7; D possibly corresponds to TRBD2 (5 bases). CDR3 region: CASKMGAGEQYF. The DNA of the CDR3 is TGTGCCAGCAAGATGGGTGCGGGCGAGCAGTACTTC.